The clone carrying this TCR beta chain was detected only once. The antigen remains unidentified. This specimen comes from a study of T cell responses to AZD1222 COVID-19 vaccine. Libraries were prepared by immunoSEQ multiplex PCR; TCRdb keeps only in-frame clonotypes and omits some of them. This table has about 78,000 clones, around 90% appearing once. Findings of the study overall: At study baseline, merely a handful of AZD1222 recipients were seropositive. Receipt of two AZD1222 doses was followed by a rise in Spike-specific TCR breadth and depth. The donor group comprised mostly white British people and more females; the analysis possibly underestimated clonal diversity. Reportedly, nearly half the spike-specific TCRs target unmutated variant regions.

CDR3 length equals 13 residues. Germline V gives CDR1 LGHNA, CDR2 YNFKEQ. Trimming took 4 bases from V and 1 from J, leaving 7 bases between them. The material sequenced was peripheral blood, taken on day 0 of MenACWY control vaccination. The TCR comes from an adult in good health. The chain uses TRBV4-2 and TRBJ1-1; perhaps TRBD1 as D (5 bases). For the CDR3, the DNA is TGTGCCAGCAGCCTTACAGGGAACACTGAAGCTTTCTTT. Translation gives CASSLTGNTEAFF.